The 27 T cell receptor beta chains given below trace back to one sample, sequenced in a study of shared T cell receptors in the human thymus. Sequenced by immunoSEQ multiplex PCR; TCRdb stores in-frame clones only, minus some. This sample has approximately 730,000 clones, with approximately 85% found just once. These data were also filed under a second study, of human thymus T cells.

Source material: thymocytes. These receptors were obtained from a girl less than two years old with a congenital heart defect.

The chain combines TRBV5-8 with TRBJ1-3; TRBD1 might be the D (5 bases). Germline V gene data show CDR1 as SGHTS and CDR2 as YDEGEE. The CDR3 consists of 15 residues. The V gene lost 1 base and the J gene lost 3 bases, with 11 bases spanning the gap. Here the CDR3 reads CASSLIGAYGNTIYF. In nucleotides, the CDR3 is TGTGCCAGCAGCTTGATAGGGGCCTATGGAAACACCATATATTTT.

This chain joins TRBV6-4 and TRBJ1-2, with a possible D match to TRBD1 (6 bases). The V and J ends lost 3 bases and 7 bases respectively, with 15 bases between them. CDR3 length: 14 amino acids. Per germline, CDR1 MRHNA and CDR2 SNTAGT. This chain's CDR3 is CASSDSGGAAGYTF. The CDR3 DNA is TGTGCCAGCAGTGATTCCGGGGGGGCTGCTGGCTACACCTTC.

The chain is built from TRBV5-1 and TRBJ2-7, with 10 bases that match TRBD1. This CDR3 is 16 amino acids long. After removal of 0 bases from V and 4 bases from J, the junction contained 7 bases not matched to a gene. Looked up from germline, CDR1 is SGHRS and CDR2 is YFSETQ. The CDR3 spells CASSLAPRDRGYEQYF. The CDR3, as DNA: TGCGCCAGCAGCTTGGCCCCCCGGGACAGGGGTTACGAGCAGTACTTC.

The sample holds a few counts of this clone. The gene calls are TRBV14 and TRBJ2-5; the match to TRBD2 covers 10 bases. Germline values: CDR1 SGHDN, CDR2 FVKESK. V lost 0 bases and J lost 1; bases outside the gene matches: 5. The length of the CDR3 is 17 residues. The CDR3 protein is CASSQDGKRGGQETQYF. The DNA of the CDR3 is TGTGCCAGCAGCCAAGACGGGAAGCGGGGGGGCCAAGAGACCCAGTACTTC.

This chain joins TRBV13 and TRBJ2-1, with TRBD2 matching 10 bases. The CDR3 runs 21 residues. The germline V gene encodes CDR1 PRHDT and CDR2 FYEKMQ (reference sequence). Trimming removed 1 base from V and 6 bases from J; junction bases left unmatched: 21. CDR3 residues: CASSLVPSGGLNCSASNEQFF. In DNA, the CDR3 is TGTGCCAGCAGCTTAGTCCCTAGCGGGGGCCTAAACTGTTCCGCTAGCAATGAGCAGTTCTTC.

V and J are TRBV6-6 and TRBJ1-5; possibly TRBD1 for D (6 bases). This CDR3 has 15 residues. The V end lost 3 bases, the J end lost 5 bases, and 14 bases lay between the germline ends. Germline V gene sequence: CDR1 MNHNY, CDR2 SVGAGI (reference sequence). CDR3 nucleotide sequence: TGTGCCAGCAGTTATAAACAGGGAAACGATCAGCCCCAGCATTTT. Amino acid sequence: CASSYKQGNDQPQHF.

This clone showed up just a few times. V usage is TRBV28 and J usage is TRBJ1-5, with D perhaps TRBD1 (5 bases). The CDR3 extends over 13 amino acids. CDR1 MDHEN and CDR2 SYDVKM come from the germline V gene. V lost 6 bases, J lost 4 bases, and 10 bases lay in between. CDR3 coding DNA: TGTGCCAGCAGCCCAGGGTCGAATCAGCCCCAGCATTTT. It yields the protein CASSPGSNQPQHF.

The chain recombines TRBV4-1 with TRBJ1-4; 8 bases match TRBD1. CDR3 length: 14 amino acids. Unmatched junction bases numbered 7, after V lost 5 bases and J lost 8 bases. The germline CDR1 and CDR2 sequences are MGHRA and YSYEKL. The CDR3 DNA reads TGCGCCAGCAGCGGTTGGGACAGGACCGAAAAACTGTTTTTT. Translation: CASSGWDRTEKLFF.

This clone was seen more than once but under ten times. This rearrangement joins TRBV11-2 to TRBJ2-4; D is perhaps TRBD1 (6 bases). Trimming pared 4 bases from V and 0 bases from J, leaving 10 bases between. This CDR3 is built from 15 residues. Germline V gene data show CDR1 as SGHAT and CDR2 as FQNNGV. The CDR3 region has the DNA TGTGCCAGCAGCTATTCAGGGGTAGCCAAAAACATTCAGTACTTC. It encodes CASSYSGVAKNIQYF. Together with reference TRBV11-2 and TRBJ2-4, the CDR3 gives the full variable domain: EAGVAQSPRYKIIEKRQSVAFWCNPISGHATLYWYQQILGQGPKLLIQFQNNGVVDDSQLPKDRFSAERLKGVDSTLKIQPAKLEDSAVYLCASSYSGVAKNIQYFGAGTRLSVL.

This rearrangement joins TRBV6-4 to TRBJ1-1; tentatively, D is TRBD1 (5 bases). The V gene's germline CDR1 is MRHNA and CDR2 SNTAGT. V was shortened by 8 bases and J by 1 base, with 14 bases between the two germline ends. The CDR3 has 14 residues. The CDR3 bases are TGTGCCAGCCGCGTACAGGAAGGGAACACTGAAGCTTTCTTT. Amino acid sequence: CASRVQEGNTEAFF.

The chain carries TRBV2 and TRBJ1-1; D remains ambiguous. V was trimmed by 1 base and J by 4 bases, leaving 13 bases between them. Germline CDR1 is SNHLY and CDR2 is FYNNEI. This CDR3 is built from 15 residues. The chain's CDR3 is CASSEGEGRVTEAFF. The CDR3 region has the DNA TGTGCCAGCAGTGAAGGGGAAGGGCGGGTCACTGAAGCTTTCTTT.

This clone has only a few counts. This chain connects TRBV4-1 to TRBJ2-6, with a weak D call TRBD1 (5 bases). The CDR3 totals 16 residues. Trimming removed 0 bases from V and 4 bases from J, with 10 bases in between. CDR1 is MGHRA, CDR2 YSYEKL, per germline. CDR3 residues: CASSQEKGKGANVLTF. The CDR3 DNA reads TGCGCCAGCAGCCAAGAAAAGGGGAAAGGGGCCAACGTCCTGACTTTC.

This chain links TRBV16 with TRBJ2-7, with TRBD1 as a possible D gene (6 bases). Germline assignment: CDR1 KGHSY and CDR2 FQNENV. Trimming pared 4 bases from V and 2 bases from J, leaving 24 bases between. The CDR3 consists of 18 residues. The DNA for the CDR3 is TGTGCCAGCAGCCTCACTATAGGCAACAGGGCCCCGCCCTACGAGCAGTACTTC. Encoded protein: CASSLTIGNRAPPYEQYF.

The chain has TRBV23-1 and TRBJ1-1; D remains unclear. TRBV23-1 is an ORF for which the function is uncertain. The CDR3 consists of 18 residues. Trimming removed 2 bases from V and 1 base from J, with 20 bases in between. The DNA for the CDR3 is TGCGCCAGCAGTCAAATGCGGGGAGGGAGTTTTCGGAACACTGAAGCTTTCTTT. Translating gives CASSQMRGGSFRNTEAFF.

The genes are TRBV7-6 and TRBJ1-1; 9 positions agree with TRBD1. The V and J ends lost 1 base and 4 bases, in that order; junction bases with no gene match: 4. Looked up from germline, CDR1 is SGHVS and CDR2 is FNYEAQ. The CDR3 loop spans 15 amino acids. The CDR3 DNA reads TGTGCCAGCAGCTTAGACAGGGGGCAAGGCACTGAAGCTTTCTTT. Protein: CASSLDRGQGTEAFF.

The chain joins TRBV4-3 to TRBJ1-2, with a tentative D call TRBD1 (6 bases). With 0 bases removed from V and 6 bases from J, the gap between germline ends came to 14 bases. Germline CDR1 and CDR2: LGHNA and YSLEER. The CDR3 contains 15 residues. In DNA form, the CDR3 reads TGCGCCAGCAGCCAAGAACAGGGTTTTTTGAATGGCTACACCTTC. Residues: CASSQEQGFLNGYTF.

This chain links TRBV7-2 with TRBJ2-3, with 10 nucleotides matching TRBD1. V dropped 7 bases and J dropped 6; count of bases not matched to a gene: 10. The germline V gene has CDR1 SGHTA and CDR2 FQGNSA. The CDR3 consists of 15 residues. In DNA, the CDR3 is TGTGCCAGCACCCGTGACAGGGGGCGACCTGATACGCAGTATTTT. The encoded protein is CASTRDRGRPDTQYF.

This clone was observed a handful of times. V is TRBV6-1 and J is TRBJ2-2; 9 bases agree with TRBD1. The CDR3 has 15 amino acids. The junction had 3 bases not matched to a gene; V was cut back by 6 bases and J by 1 base. The germline V gene has CDR1 MNHNS and CDR2 SASEGT. CDR3 in DNA: TGTGCCAGCAGAAGGACAGGGGAGAACACCGGGGAGCTGTTTTTT. Its protein product is CASRRTGENTGELFF.

The genes are TRBV25-1 and TRBJ2-5, with TRBD2 matching over 10 bases. The CDR3 sequence is 16 residues long. CDR1 and CDR2 from the germline V gene are MGHDK and SYGVNS. The ends lost 2 bases at V and 9 bases at J; junction bases unmatched: 12. The CDR3 loop reads CASSELNGSSGGSQYF. For the CDR3, the DNA is TGTGCCAGCAGTGAACTCAACGGGAGTAGCGGGGGGTCCCAGTACTTC. The full variable domain, with the rest looked up from reference TRBV25-1 and TRBJ2-5, is EADIYQTPRYLVIGTGKKITLECSQTMGHDKMYWYQQDPGMELHLIHYSYGVNSTEKGDLSSESTVSRIRTEHFPLTLESARPSHTSQYLCASSELNGSSGGSQYFGPGTRLLVL.

This chain links TRBV7-2 with TRBJ2-7; 7 nucleotides align to TRBD2. The CDR3 is 16 amino acids. J lost 2 bases, V lost 3 bases, and 10 bases had no gene match. Germline V lookup: CDR1 SGHTA, CDR2 FQGNSA. The CDR3 protein is CASSFSVAGDPYEQYF. The CDR3 region has the DNA TGTGCCAGCAGCTTTTCAGTTGCGGGGGACCCCTACGAGCAGTACTTC.

This sequence joins TRBV7-2 and TRBJ2-7; no clear D gene. The germline CDR1 and CDR2 sequences are SGHTA and FQGNSA. CDR3 length equals 15 residues. The V and J ends lost 2 bases and 4 bases respectively, with 15 bases between them. The CDR3 coding sequence is TGTGCCAGCAGCTTACTACGTCCTTCAAGATACGAGCAGTACTTC. It specifies CASSLLRPSRYEQYF.

J is TRBJ2-1 and V is TRBV7-5; the table names TRBD1, a call not compared with the DNA. TRBV7-5 is termed a pseudogene. The CDR3 length is 18 residues. CDR3 loop: CARSLTRCVGLIYNEQFF. CDR3 nucleotide sequence: TGTGCCAGAAGCTTAACGAGATGCGTGGGGCTCATATACAATGAGCAGTTCTTC.

CDR3 amino acids: CASSVDSRVDTEAFF. In DNA form, the CDR3 reads TGTGCCAGCAGCGTAGACTCCCGGGTGGACACTGAAGCTTTCTTT. The chain has TRBV9 and TRBJ1-1, with no clear D. The CDR3 covers 15 residues. From germline, CDR1 is SGDLS and CDR2 YYNGEE. The ends were cut back, 0 bases at V and 3 bases at J, with 12 bases in the middle.

This rearrangement joins TRBV4-1 to TRBJ2-2, with TRBD2 identical over 8 bases. The CDR3 totals 18 residues. CDR1 is MGHRA and CDR2 is YSYEKL in the germline V gene. The V segment lost 0 bases and the J segment 0 bases; nucleotides outside the gene matches: 6. CDR3 coding DNA: TGCGCCAGCAGCCAAGATTTTCAGCGGGGGCCGAACACCGGGGAGCTGTTTTTT. It yields the protein CASSQDFQRGPNTGELFF.

The CDR3 reads CASSCSQGARGNEQFF. The CDR3 region has the DNA TGTGCCAGCAGTTGCAGCCAGGGGGCTCGGGGGAATGAGCAGTTCTTC. The V call is TRBV27, the J call TRBJ2-1; 8 bases match TRBD1. The CDR3 has 16 residues. The germline CDR1 and CDR2 sequences are MNHEY and SMNVEV (reference sequence). The ends lost 4 bases at V and 7 bases at J; junction bases unmatched: 12.

The rearrangement joins TRBV9 to TRBJ1-3, with D uncertain. The CDR3 has 14 amino acids. Trimming took off 3 bases at V and 3 bases at J, with 10 bases between the two ends. Germline CDR1 is SGDLS and CDR2 is YYNGEE. CDR3: CASSAPRSGNTIYF. The CDR3 nucleotides are TGTGCCAGCAGCGCCCCTAGAAGTGGAAACACCATATATTTT.

The V gene is TRBV2, the J gene TRBJ2-1; 11 bases are shared with TRBD2. J gave up 5 bases and V 9 bases, and 6 bases lay outside the gene matches. The CDR3 extends over 14 amino acids. CDR1 and CDR2 from the germline V gene are SNHLY and FYNNEI. The chain's CDR3 is CARTGLAGDNEQFF. In nucleotides, the CDR3 is TGTGCCAGAACAGGACTAGCGGGTGACAATGAGCAGTTCTTC.